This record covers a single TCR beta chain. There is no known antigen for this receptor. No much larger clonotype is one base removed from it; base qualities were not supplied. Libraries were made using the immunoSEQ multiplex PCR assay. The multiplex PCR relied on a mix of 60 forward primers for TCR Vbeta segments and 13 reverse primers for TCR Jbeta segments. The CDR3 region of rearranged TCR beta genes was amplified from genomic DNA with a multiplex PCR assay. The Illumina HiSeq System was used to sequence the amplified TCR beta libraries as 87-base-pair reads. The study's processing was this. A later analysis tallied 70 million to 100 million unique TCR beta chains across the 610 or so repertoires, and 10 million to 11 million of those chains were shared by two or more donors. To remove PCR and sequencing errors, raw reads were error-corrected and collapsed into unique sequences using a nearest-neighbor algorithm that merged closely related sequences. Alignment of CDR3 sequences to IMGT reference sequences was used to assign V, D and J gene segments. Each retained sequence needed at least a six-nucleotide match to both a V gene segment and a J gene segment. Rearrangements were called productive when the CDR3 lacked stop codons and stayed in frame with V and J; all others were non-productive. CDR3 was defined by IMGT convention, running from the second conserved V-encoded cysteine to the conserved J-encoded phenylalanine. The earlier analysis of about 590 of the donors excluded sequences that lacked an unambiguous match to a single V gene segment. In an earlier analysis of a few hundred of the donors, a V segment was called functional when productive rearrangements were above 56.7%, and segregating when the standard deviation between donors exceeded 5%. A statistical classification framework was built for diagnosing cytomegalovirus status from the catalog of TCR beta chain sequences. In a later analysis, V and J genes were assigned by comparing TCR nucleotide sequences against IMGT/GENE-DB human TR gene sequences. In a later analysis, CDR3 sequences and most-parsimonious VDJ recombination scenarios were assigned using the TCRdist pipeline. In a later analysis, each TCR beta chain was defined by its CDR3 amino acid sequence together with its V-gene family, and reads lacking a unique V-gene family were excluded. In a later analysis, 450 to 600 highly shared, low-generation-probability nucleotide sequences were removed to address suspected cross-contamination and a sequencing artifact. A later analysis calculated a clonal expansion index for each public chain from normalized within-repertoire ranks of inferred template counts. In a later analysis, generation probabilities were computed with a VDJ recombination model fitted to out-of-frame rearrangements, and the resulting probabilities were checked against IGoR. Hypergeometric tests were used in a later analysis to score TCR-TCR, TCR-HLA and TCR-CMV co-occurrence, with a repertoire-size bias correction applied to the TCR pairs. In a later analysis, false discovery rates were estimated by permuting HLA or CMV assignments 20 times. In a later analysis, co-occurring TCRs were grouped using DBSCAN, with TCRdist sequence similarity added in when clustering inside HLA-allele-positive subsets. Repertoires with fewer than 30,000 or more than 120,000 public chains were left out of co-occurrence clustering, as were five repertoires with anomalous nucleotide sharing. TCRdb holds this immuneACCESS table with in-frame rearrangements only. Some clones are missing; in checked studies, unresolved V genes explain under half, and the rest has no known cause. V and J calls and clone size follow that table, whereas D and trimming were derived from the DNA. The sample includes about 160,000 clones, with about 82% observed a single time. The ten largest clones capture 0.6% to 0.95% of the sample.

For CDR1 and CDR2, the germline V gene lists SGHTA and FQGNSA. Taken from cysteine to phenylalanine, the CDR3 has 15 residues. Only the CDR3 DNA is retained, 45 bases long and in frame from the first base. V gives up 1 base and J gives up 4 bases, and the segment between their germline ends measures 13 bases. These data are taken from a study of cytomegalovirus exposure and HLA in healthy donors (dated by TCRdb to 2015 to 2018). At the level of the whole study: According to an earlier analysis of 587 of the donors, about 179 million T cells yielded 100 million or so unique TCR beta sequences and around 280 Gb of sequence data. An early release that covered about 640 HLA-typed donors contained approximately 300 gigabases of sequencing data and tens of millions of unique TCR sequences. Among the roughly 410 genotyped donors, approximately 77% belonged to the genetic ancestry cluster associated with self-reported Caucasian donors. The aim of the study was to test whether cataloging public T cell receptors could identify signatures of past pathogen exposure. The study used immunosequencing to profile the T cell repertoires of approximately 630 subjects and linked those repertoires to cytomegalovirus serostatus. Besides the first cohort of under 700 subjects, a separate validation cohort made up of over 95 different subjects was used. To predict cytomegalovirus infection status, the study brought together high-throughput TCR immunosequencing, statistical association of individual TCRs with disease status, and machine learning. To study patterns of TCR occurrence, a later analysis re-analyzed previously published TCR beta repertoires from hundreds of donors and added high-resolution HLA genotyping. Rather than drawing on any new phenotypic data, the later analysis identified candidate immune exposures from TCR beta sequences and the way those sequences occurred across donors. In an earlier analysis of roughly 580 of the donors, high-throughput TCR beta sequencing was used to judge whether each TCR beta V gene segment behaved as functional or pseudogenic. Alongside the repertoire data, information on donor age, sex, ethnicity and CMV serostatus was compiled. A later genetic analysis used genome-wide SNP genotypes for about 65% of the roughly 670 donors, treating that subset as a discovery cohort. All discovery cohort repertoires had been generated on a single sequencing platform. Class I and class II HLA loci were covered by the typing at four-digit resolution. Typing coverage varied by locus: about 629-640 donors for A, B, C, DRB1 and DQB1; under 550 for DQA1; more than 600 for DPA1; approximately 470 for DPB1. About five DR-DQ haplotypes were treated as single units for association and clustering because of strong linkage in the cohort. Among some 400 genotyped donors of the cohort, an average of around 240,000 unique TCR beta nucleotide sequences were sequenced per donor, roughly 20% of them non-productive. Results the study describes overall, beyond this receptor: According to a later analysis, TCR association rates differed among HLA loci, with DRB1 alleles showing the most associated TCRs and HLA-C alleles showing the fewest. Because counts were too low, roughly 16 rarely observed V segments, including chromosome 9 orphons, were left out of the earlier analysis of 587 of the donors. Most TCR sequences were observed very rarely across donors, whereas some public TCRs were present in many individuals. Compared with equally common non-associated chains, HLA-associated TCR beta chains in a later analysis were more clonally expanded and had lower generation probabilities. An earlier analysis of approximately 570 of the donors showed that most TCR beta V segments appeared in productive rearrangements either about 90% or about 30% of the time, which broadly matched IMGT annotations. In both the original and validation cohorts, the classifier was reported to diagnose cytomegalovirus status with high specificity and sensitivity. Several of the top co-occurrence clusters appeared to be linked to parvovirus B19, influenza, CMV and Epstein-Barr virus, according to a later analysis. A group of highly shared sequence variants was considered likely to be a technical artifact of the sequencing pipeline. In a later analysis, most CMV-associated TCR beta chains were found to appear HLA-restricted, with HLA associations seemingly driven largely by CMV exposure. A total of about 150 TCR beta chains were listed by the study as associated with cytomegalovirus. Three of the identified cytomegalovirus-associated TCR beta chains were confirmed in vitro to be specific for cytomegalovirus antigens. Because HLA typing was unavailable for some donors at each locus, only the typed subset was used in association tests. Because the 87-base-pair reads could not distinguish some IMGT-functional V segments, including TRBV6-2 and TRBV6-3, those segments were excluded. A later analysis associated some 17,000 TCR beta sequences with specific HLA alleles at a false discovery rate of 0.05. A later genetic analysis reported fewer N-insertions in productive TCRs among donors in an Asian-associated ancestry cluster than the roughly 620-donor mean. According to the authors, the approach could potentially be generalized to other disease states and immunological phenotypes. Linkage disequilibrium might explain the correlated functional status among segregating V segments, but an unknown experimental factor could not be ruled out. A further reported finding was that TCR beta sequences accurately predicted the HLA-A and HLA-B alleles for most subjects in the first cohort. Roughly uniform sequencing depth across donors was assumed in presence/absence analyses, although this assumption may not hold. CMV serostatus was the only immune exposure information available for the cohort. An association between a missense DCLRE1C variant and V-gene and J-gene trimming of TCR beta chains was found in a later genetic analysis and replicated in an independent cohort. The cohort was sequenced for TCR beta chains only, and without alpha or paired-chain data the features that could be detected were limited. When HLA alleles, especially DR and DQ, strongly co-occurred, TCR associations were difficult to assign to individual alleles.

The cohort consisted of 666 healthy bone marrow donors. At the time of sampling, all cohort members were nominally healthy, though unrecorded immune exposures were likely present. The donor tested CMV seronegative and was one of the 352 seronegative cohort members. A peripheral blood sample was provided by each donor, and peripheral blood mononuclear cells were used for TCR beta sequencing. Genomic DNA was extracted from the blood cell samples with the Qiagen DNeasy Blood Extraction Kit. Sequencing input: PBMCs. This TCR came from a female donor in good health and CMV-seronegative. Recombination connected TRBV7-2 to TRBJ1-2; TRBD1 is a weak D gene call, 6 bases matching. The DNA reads TGTGCCAGCAGCTTAGACCGGGGGGCCTTCTATGGCTACACCTTC. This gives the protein CASSLDRGAFYGYTF.